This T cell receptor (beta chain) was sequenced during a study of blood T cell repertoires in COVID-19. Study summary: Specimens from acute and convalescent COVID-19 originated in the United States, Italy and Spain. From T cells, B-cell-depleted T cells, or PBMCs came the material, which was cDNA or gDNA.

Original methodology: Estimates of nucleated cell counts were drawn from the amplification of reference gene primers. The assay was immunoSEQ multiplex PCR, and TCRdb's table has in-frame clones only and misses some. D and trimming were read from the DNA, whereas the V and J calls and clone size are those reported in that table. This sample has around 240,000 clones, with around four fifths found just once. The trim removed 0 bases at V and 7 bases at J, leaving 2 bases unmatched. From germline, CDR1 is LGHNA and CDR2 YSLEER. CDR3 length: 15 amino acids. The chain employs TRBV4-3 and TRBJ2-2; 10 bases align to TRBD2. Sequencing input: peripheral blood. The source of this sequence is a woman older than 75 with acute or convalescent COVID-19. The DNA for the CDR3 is TGCGCCAGCAGCCAAGATCGACTAGCGGGCGGGGAGCTGTTTTTT. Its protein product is CASSQDRLAGGELFF.